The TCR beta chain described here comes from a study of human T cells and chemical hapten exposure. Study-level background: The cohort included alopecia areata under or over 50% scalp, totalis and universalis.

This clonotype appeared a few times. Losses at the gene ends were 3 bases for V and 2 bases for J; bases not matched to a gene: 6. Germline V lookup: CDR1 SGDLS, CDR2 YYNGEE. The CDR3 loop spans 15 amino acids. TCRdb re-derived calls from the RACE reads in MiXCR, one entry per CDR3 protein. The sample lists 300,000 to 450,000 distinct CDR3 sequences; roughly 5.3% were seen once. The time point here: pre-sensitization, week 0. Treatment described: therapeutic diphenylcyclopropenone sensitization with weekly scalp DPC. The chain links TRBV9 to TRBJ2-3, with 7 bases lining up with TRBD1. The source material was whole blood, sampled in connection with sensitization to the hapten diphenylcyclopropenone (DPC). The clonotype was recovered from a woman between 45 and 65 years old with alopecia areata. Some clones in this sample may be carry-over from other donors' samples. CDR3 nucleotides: TGTGCCAGCAGCGCGGAGACAGGGCCCACAGATACGCAGTATTTT. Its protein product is CASSAETGPTDTQYF.